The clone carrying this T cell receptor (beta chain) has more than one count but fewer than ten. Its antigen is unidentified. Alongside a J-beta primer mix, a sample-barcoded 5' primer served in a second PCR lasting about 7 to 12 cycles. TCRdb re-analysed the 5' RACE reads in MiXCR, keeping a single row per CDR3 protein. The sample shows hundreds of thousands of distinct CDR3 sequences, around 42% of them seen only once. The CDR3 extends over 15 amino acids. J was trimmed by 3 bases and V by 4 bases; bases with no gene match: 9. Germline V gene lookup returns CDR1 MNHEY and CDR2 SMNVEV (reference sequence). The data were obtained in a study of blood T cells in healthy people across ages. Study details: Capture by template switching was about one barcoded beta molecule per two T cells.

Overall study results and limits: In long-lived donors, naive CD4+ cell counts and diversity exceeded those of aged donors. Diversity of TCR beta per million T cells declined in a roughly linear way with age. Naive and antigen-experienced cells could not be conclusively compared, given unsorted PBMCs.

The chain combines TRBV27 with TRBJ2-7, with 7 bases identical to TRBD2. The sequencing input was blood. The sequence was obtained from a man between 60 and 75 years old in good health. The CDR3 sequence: CASSSPQAGRYEQYF. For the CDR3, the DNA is TGTGCCAGCAGTTCCCCCCAAGCGGGGCGCTACGAGCAGTACTTC.